This record looks at one T cell receptor beta chain sequence and its context. The data were obtained in a study of blood T cell repertoires in COVID-19. Study in general: Sites across the United States, Italy and Spain contributed samples from acute and convalescent COVID-19. The analysed material was cDNA or gDNA that came from T cells, B-cell-depleted T cells, or PBMCs.

As handled by the study authors: Amplification of reference gene primers provided the estimated nucleated cell counts. Generated by immunoSEQ multiplex PCR, the TCRdb table keeps only in-frame clones and is missing some. From that table come the V and J calls and clone size; the DNA was used to work out D and trimming. The sample lists approximately 400,000 clones; approximately 77% were seen once. This CDR3 is built from 12 residues. V was pared by 2 bases and J by 5 bases, with 3 bases of the junction left unmatched. CDR1 is GTSNPN, CDR2 SVGIG, per germline (reference sequence). Material: peripheral blood. The chain recombines TRBV30 with TRBJ2-7; 7 nucleotides align to TRBD1. The clonotype originates from a human donor with acute or convalescent COVID-19. The donor label of this sample is uncertain. The CDR3 DNA sequence: TGTGCCTGGAGTTGGGACAGAGACGAGCAGTACTTC. Its protein product is CAWSWDRDEQYF.